Presented here are 5 T cell receptor beta chains from one specimen sequenced in a study of T cell responses to AZD1222 COVID-19 vaccine. Profiled with immunoSEQ multiplex PCR; TCRdb holds only in-frame clones, not every one. In the table there are about 120,000 clones, roughly 90% of which are singletons. The sequences come from peripheral blood, collected on day 0 of AZD1222 vaccination. Source of these receptors: an adult in good health.

The chain joins TRBV6-5 to TRBJ1-1, with D unclear. Germline loops: CDR1 MNHEY, CDR2 SVGAGI. V lost 2 bases and J lost 0, with 13 bases in between. This CDR3 has 16 amino acids. DNA for the CDR3: TGTGCCAGCAGTTACAGGAGAACCAGGATGAACACTGAAGCTTTCTTT. Its protein product is CASSYRRTRMNTEAFF.

This clone has only one observation. The genes are TRBV7-8 and TRBJ1-1; 10 bases line up with TRBD1. Losses at the gene ends were 4 bases for V and 5 bases for J; bases not matched to a gene: 4. This CDR3 comprises 14 residues. Germline values: CDR1 SGHVS, CDR2 FQNEAQ. The CDR3 coding sequence is TGTGCCAGCAGCTGGGGACAGGGGTATACTGAAGCTTTCTTT. Translating gives CASSWGQGYTEAFF.

The chain carries TRBV19 and TRBJ1-2; tentatively, D is TRBD1 (5 bases). The CDR3 extends over 15 amino acids. V lost 1 base and J 7 bases, leaving 16 bases between the germline ends. The germline CDR1 and CDR2 sequences are LNHDA and SQIVND (reference sequence). CDR3 in DNA: TGTGCCAGTAGTATAGGGGGCCCCGGGACTACTGGCTACACCTTC. It codes for CASSIGGPGTTGYTF. The complete variable domain, with remaining parts taken from reference TRBV19 and TRBJ1-2, reads DGGITQSPKYLFRKEGQNVTLSCEQNLNHDAMYWYRQDPGQGLRLIYYSQIVNDFQKGDIAEGYSVSREKKESFPLTVTSAQKNPTAFYLCASSIGGPGTTGYTFGSGTRLTVV.

The chain carries TRBV5-6 and TRBJ2-7; 7 bases fit TRBD1. The germline V gene has CDR1 SGHDT and CDR2 YYEEEE. The V and J ends lost 8 bases and 0 bases, in that order; junction bases with no gene match: 5. The CDR3 has 13 residues. The CDR3 nucleotides read TGTGCCAGTCGACGGGACAGCTCCTACGAGCAGTACTTC. Translated: CASRRDSSYEQYF.

V and J are TRBV12-3 or TRBV12-4 and TRBJ2-1; D gene uncertain. The length of the CDR3 is 12 residues. V was trimmed by 2 bases and J by 2 bases, leaving 1 base between them. The CDR3 nucleotides are TGTGCCAGCAGTTTAACCTACAATGAGCAGTTCTTC. Residues: CASSLTYNEQFF.